The present T cell receptor beta chain was sequenced within a study of beta chain features in type 1 diabetes. Study results and caveats: The study found that naive, central memory and Treg TCRB repertoires appeared more similar in patients than in healthy donors. Type 1 diabetes patients had TCRB CDR3s that were shorter (moderately but significantly so) in all four CD4+ subsets. Cells that show high TCR expression could be over-represented by cDNA sequencing.

Expressed TCRB transcripts were sequenced, since all the RNA that had been isolated was reverse transcribed. Some 3.8 million reads, on average, came from each naive, central memory and regulatory T cell sample. TCRdb's table, derived via immunoSEQ multiplex PCR, lists solely in-frame clones and lacks some. The sample lists approximately 270,000 clones, 14% occurring once. A note on this clone: Its specificity is not known.

Stem cell-like memory, regulatory, central memory and naive CD4+ cells were sorted via CD45RO/CCR7/CD25/CD127/CD95/CD27. Trimming pared 0 bases from V and 9 bases from J, leaving 13 bases between. The CDR3 length is 14 residues. The germline gives CDR1 SGDLS, CDR2 YYNGEE. This chain joins TRBV9 and TRBJ2-4, with D possibly matching TRBD2 (6 bases). The source is a man aged 30 to 45 with type 1 diabetes. The sequenced sample consisted of naive CD4+ T cells from blood. In DNA, the CDR3 is TGTGCCAGCAGCGTAGGTTGGAGGGGACCCATTCAGTACTTC. Its translation is CASSVGWRGPIQYF.